The present entry profiles one TCR beta chain with its context. The data were obtained in a study of CD8 T cells in Susac syndrome. RNA in amounts of roughly 0.5 to 1 ug was reverse transcribed with random hexamers. The immunoSEQ assay covered 54 Vbeta and 13 Jbeta segments for CDR3. TCRdb passed the immunoSEQ multiplex PCR reads through MiXCR, listing each CDR3 protein once. The top ten hold approximately 0.098% of the sample, which has roughly 180,000 distinct CDR3 sequences, approximately 94% seen once. In blood CD8+ and CD4+ T cells, TCR beta underwent sequencing. Per the germline V gene, CDR1 is SQVTM and CDR2 is ANQGSEA. The CDR3 loop spans 11 amino acids. The V and J ends lost 5 bases and 8 bases respectively, with 13 bases between them.

The sample taken for sequencing was CD4+ T cells from PBMCs. The J gene is TRBJ2-7, the V gene TRBV29-1, with D perhaps being TRBD1 or TRBD2 (5 bases each). This sequence originates from a human donor in good health. The CDR3 DNA reads TGCAGCGTTAAACTCTCGGGGCAGCAGTACTTC. This gives the protein CSVKLSGQQYF.